This T cell receptor beta chain was sequenced in a study of blood T cell repertoires in COVID-19 (dated by TCRdb to 2018 to 2021). Regarding the research as a whole: Collaborator samples came from the United States, Italy and Spain and covered acute and convalescent phases of COVID-19. The prospective study material was composed of cDNA or gDNA derived from T cells, B-cell-depleted T cells, or PBMCs. Subjects who had been exposed to COVID-19, were actively infected with it, or had recovered from it provided the deeply sampled blood TCRbeta repertoires that made up the dataset. A freely available public database, intended as a resource for researchers studying the immune response to SARS-CoV-2, is where the repertoires were released. Samples were obtained from the ongoing ImmuneRACE study (first 160 participants) and from over a thousand subjects provided by 6 global collaborators. The sample metadata nearly always contained a de-identified subject ID, COVID-19 status, age in years and sex. Where available, HLA class I and class II types were obtained from metadata supplied by the sample provider rather than from assay-based typing. Overall results and qualifications from the work: The quantity of clinical and demographic metadata differed by source and by participant and was supplied without curation.

On this clone: Its antigen is not yet known. Base qualities are missing; no much larger clone stands one base away.

TCRbeta CDR3 regions were amplified from genomic DNA using the immunoSEQ Assay, a bias-controlled multiplex PCR. In the source study's methods: The number of nucleated cells in each sample was estimated by amplification of reference gene primers within the assay. Sequence reads were collapsed and filtered to measure the absolute abundance of every unique TCRbeta CDR3 rearrangement. For each sample, productive Simpson clonality was calculated as the square root of Simpson's diversity index over productive rearrangements. TCRdb stores this immuneACCESS table with in-frame sequences only. Part of the clones is absent; in the studies checked, under half of the shortfall reflects unresolved V genes, and no reason is known for the rest. V and J calls and clone size are as listed in that table; D and trimming were resolved from the DNA. Recorded for this sample are some 200,000 clones; around 80% of them occurred a single time. The ten largest account for 8% to 13% of the sample.

CDR1 MDHEN and CDR2 SYDVKM are derived from the germline V gene. The germline V and J ends show losses of 5 bases and 2 bases respectively, and no gene match explains 8 bases of the junction. The CDR3, cysteine through phenylalanine, is 16 amino acids long. The sequence is cut down to CDR3 DNA, 48 bases in frame from base 1. Collaborating institutions collected whole blood in K2EDTA tubes following their own protocols. For TCRbeta analysis, collaborators shipped samples in one of three forms: frozen whole blood, isolated PBMCs, or DNA extracted from either of those sample types. The V and J segments used are TRBV28 and TRBJ2-5, with 10 bases matching TRBD2. This TCR was sampled from a woman at least 80 years old with acute or convalescent COVID-19. Material for sequencing was peripheral blood. The CDR3 amino acid sequence is: CASSTQTSGLQETQYF. The DNA sequence is as follows: TGTGCCAGCAGTACGCAGACTAGCGGGTTACAAGAGACCCAGTACTTC. Joined to the reference TRBV28 and TRBJ2-5 proteins, this CDR3 gives the full variable domain: DVKVTQSSRYLVKRTGEKVFLECVQDMDHENMFWYRQDPGLGLRLIYFSYDVKMKEKGDIPEGYSVSREKKERFSLILESASTNQTSMYLCASSTQTSGLQETQYFGPGTRLLVL.